One and the same sample provided the 22 T cell receptor beta chains below, sequenced in a study of PD-1 blockade in mismatch repair-deficient tumors. The assay was immunoSEQ multiplex PCR, and TCRdb's table has in-frame clones only and misses some. Of about 79,000 clones detected, approximately 80% appear once; the ten largest clones hold approximately 5%. The sample here was peripheral blood, taken 44 weeks after starting pembrolizumab. The receptors come from an adult with mismatch repair-deficient cancer.

This clone appeared a few times. The chain joins TRBV6-5 to TRBJ1-5; D perhaps matches TRBD1 (5 bases). From germline, CDR1 is MNHEY and CDR2 SVGAGI. The V end was cut by 7 bases, the J end by 9 bases, with 19 bases between. The CDR3 is 14 residues long. The DNA of the CDR3 is TGTGCCAGCAAAAACTCGGGGGTCCCGTGGCCCCAGCATTTT. The encoded protein is CASKNSGVPWPQHF.

J is TRBJ1-1 and V is TRBV11-2, with 8 bases lining up with TRBD1. The CDR3 is 16 residues long. Germline CDR1 SGHAT, CDR2 FQNNGV. V lost 2 bases and J lost 3; bases outside the gene matches: 8. CDR3 DNA sequence: TGTGCCAGCAGCTTATGGACAGGGCTTGAGGACACTGAAGCTTTCTTT. Its protein is CASSLWTGLEDTEAFF.

The rearrangement links TRBV7-8 to TRBJ1-1; 7 positions agree with TRBD1. The length of the CDR3 is 16 residues. Germline values: CDR1 SGHVS, CDR2 FQNEAQ. V lost 6 bases and J lost 4; bases outside the gene matches: 14. In nucleotides, the CDR3 is TGTGCCAGCAGACGAAAGCCCATGGACAGGTCCACTGAAGCTTTCTTT. Its translation: CASRRKPMDRSTEAFF.

V and J are TRBV27 and TRBJ2-1; 8 bases are shared with TRBD1. The J segment lost 4 bases and the V segment lost 5 bases, leaving 16 bases of the junction unmatched. The CDR3 loop spans 18 amino acids. The germline V gene has CDR1 MNHEY and CDR2 SMNVEV (reference sequence). Written as DNA, the CDR3 is TGTGCCAGCAGTCTTACCCGATCAACAGGGGGTTTATACAATGAGCAGTTCTTC. It specifies CASSLTRSTGGLYNEQFF.

This chain links TRBV6-1 with TRBJ2-7, with TRBD2 matching over 7 bases. The length of the CDR3 is 16 residues. V lost 3 bases and J lost 3; bases outside the gene matches: 11. Germline V gene data show CDR1 as MNHNS and CDR2 as SASEGT. CDR3 in DNA: TGTGCCAGCAGTGACCCTCTACGGGAGGACATCTACGAGCAGTACTTC. This sequence encodes CASSDPLREDIYEQYF.

This chain uses TRBV5-8 with TRBJ2-3; the match to TRBD2 covers 11 bases. Per the germline V gene, CDR1 is SGHTS and CDR2 is YDEGEE. The CDR3 extends over 17 amino acids. J gave up 4 bases and V 6 bases, and 13 bases lay outside the gene matches. The CDR3 DNA reads TGTGCCAGCACCCACGGAACTAGCGGGAGATGGGCAGATACGCAGTATTTT. Amino acids: CASTHGTSGRWADTQYF.

DNA of the CDR3: TGTGCCAGCAGAACGACAATCAGCTCCTACAATGAGCAGTTCTTC. Its translation: CASRTTISSYNEQFF. The chain couples TRBV6-5 to TRBJ2-1; D is undetermined. CDR3 size: 15 residues. Germline V gives CDR1 MNHEY, CDR2 SVGAGI. V lost 6 bases to trimming and J lost 0 bases, with 12 bases between them.

Here the CDR3 DNA reads TGCGCCAGCAGCATAGATAATACCTACAATGAGCAGTTCTTC. It specifies CASSIDNTYNEQFF. The chain combines TRBV5-1 with TRBJ2-1; D is undetermined. This CDR3 contains 14 residues. CDR1 and CDR2 from the germline V gene are SGHRS and YFSETQ. The V end lost 4 bases, the J end lost 2 bases, and 10 bases lay between the germline ends. The full variable domain, rest sourced from reference TRBV5-1 and TRBJ2-1, is KAGVTQTPRYLIKTRGQQVTLSCSPISGHRSVSWYQQTPGQGLQFLFEYFSETQRNKGNFPGRFSGRQFSNSRSEMNVSTLELGDSALYLCASSIDNTYNEQFFGPGTRLTVL.

J is TRBJ1-1 and V is TRBV10-2; D might be TRBD1 (5 bases). The CDR3 runs 14 residues. CDR1 and CDR2 from the germline V gene are WSHSY and SAAADI. The V end was cut by 1 base, the J end by 0 bases, with 6 bases between. The CDR3 here is CASSEWGMNTEAFF. The CDR3 bases are TGCGCCAGCAGTGAGTGGGGGATGAACACTGAAGCTTTCTTT.

The rearrangement joins TRBV5-1 to TRBJ1-1, with D tentatively TRBD1 (6 bases). The CDR3 loop spans 14 amino acids. Trimming stripped 0 bases from V and 1 base from J, with 7 bases between. Germline CDR1 reads SGHRS; CDR2 reads YFSETQ. The CDR3 sequence: CASSLEGENTEAFF. Here the CDR3 DNA reads TGCGCCAGCAGCTTGGAGGGGGAGAACACTGAAGCTTTCTTT.

V and J are TRBV9 and TRBJ2-7; 10 bases are a match to TRBD1. With 4 bases clipped from V and 2 bases from J, the junction kept 3 bases outside the gene matches. The CDR3 covers 14 residues. Germline CDR1 and CDR2: SGDLS and YYNGEE. For the CDR3, the DNA is TGTGCCAGCAGCTACGGACAGGGGGCCTACGAGCAGTACTTC. This codes for CASSYGQGAYEQYF.

This chain links TRBV12-5 with TRBJ1-1, with 7 positions matching TRBD1. The V gene's germline CDR1 is LGHNT and CDR2 FRNRAP. Losses at the gene ends were 6 bases for V and 2 bases for J; bases not matched to a gene: 18. The CDR3 has 18 amino acids. CDR3 in amino acids: CASGQIIPPTGINTEAFF. CDR3 coding DNA: TGTGCTAGTGGGCAAATCATTCCTCCGACAGGGATAAACACTGAAGCTTTCTTT.

V gene TRBV7-9 combines with J gene TRBJ1-1, with D unresolved. The germline V and J ends were trimmed by 5 bases and 8 bases, with 18 bases remaining between them. The germline gives CDR1 SEHNR, CDR2 FQNEAQ (reference sequence). The CDR3 covers 14 residues. CDR3 bases: TGTGCCAGCAGCGAATCGTTCAGCGGTGGGGAAGCTTTCTTT. Amino acids: CASSESFSGGEAFF.

This clone has a single count. J is TRBJ2-5 and V is TRBV10-3; D possibly corresponds to TRBD1 (5 bases). There are 12 residues in the CDR3. In germline, CDR1 is ENHRY, CDR2 SYGVKD. V was cut by 5 bases and J by 2 bases, with 6 bases left in between. The DNA for the CDR3 is TGTGCCATCAGTCAGGGACAAGAGACCCAGTACTTC. This gives the protein CAISQGQETQYF.

This chain joins TRBV7-8 and TRBJ1-1; maybe TRBD1 (6 bases). The length of the CDR3 is 14 residues. Germline loops: CDR1 SGHVS, CDR2 FQNEAQ. Trimming took off 2 bases at V and 8 bases at J, with 15 bases between the two ends. The CDR3 nucleotides read TGTGCCAGCAGCTTACCCGAGGGGGGAGCAGAAGCTTTCTTT. It yields the protein CASSLPEGGAEAFF.

This chain joins TRBV9 and TRBJ2-1, with 11 nucleotides matching TRBD2. From germline, CDR1 is SGDLS and CDR2 YYNGEE. Trimming removed 4 bases from V and 9 bases from J; junction bases left unmatched: 9. The CDR3 is 15 amino acids. The DNA for the CDR3 is TGTGCCAGCAGCACCGTAGCGGGAGGGGGCTCTGAGCAGTTCTTC. Its translation is CASSTVAGGGSEQFF.

The rearrangement uses TRBV10-3 and TRBJ1-2; D is possibly TRBD1 (5 bases). Trimming cost V 3 bases and J 5 bases, with 10 bases left between them. Germline assignment: CDR1 ENHRY and CDR2 SYGVKD. The CDR3 has 13 amino acids. The DNA of the CDR3 is TGTGCCATCAGTGAAGGGACGCAGTATGGCTACACCTTC. Its translation is CAISEGTQYGYTF.

This clone has a handful of counts. The chain couples TRBV2 to TRBJ1-2; TRBD1 matches 8 bases. The germline CDR1 and CDR2 sequences are SNHLY and FYNNEI. The CDR3 sequence is 15 residues long. Trimming removed 5 bases from V and 4 bases from J; junction bases left unmatched: 9. Here the CDR3 reads CASSNPGTGVYGYTF. The CDR3 nucleotides read TGTGCCAGCAGTAATCCCGGGACAGGAGTCTATGGCTACACCTTC.

The J gene is TRBJ2-1, the V gene TRBV14; 13 bases are a match to TRBD2. The CDR3 consists of 18 residues. Germline CDR1 and CDR2: SGHDN and FVKESK. The V segment lost 4 bases and the J segment 6 bases; nucleotides outside the gene matches: 12. CDR3 residues: CASSLGLAGVLASNEQFF. CDR3 coding DNA: TGTGCCAGCAGCCTAGGACTAGCGGGAGTACTCGCCTCCAATGAGCAGTTCTTC.

This sequence joins TRBV25-1 and TRBJ2-2; D unclear. V lost 5 bases and J 4 bases, leaving 11 bases between the germline ends. CDR3 length: 14 amino acids. Germline V CDR1 and CDR2: MGHDK, SYGVNS. The chain's CDR3 is CASSWGFSTGELFF. The CDR3 DNA is TGTGCCAGCAGTTGGGGATTCAGCACCGGGGAGCTGTTTTTT. The full variable domain, its missing parts supplied by reference TRBV25-1 and TRBJ2-2, is EADIYQTPRYLVIGTGKKITLECSQTMGHDKMYWYQQDPGMELHLIHYSYGVNSTEKGDLSSESTVSRIRTEHFPLTLESARPSHTSQYLCASSWGFSTGELFFGEGSRLTVL.

The genes are TRBV7-3 and TRBJ2-3, with 8 bases fitting TRBD2. V lost 5 bases, J lost 4 bases, and 5 bases stayed unmatched. The germline gives CDR1 SGHTA, CDR2 FQGTGA. The CDR3 length is 14 residues. CDR3 bases: TGTGCCAGCAGCCAAACGGGAGGGGCAGATACGCAGTATTTT. Translating it yields CASSQTGGADTQYF. The complete variable domain, with remaining parts taken from reference TRBV7-3 and TRBJ2-3, reads GAGVSQTPSNKVTEKGKYVELRCDPISGHTALYWYRQSLGQGPEFLIYFQGTGAADDSGLPNDRFFAVRPEGSVSTLKIQRTERGDSAVYLCASSQTGGADTQYFGPGTRLTVL.

The chain carries TRBV5-6 and TRBJ1-3; D call uncertain. The CDR3 is 16 residues long. Trimming removed 4 bases from V and 0 bases from J, with 14 bases in between. Germline V lookup: CDR1 SGHDT, CDR2 YYEEEE. The CDR3 region is CASSKWSLSSGNTIYF. In DNA form, the CDR3 reads TGTGCCAGCAGCAAGTGGTCCCTTAGCTCTGGAAACACCATATATTTT.